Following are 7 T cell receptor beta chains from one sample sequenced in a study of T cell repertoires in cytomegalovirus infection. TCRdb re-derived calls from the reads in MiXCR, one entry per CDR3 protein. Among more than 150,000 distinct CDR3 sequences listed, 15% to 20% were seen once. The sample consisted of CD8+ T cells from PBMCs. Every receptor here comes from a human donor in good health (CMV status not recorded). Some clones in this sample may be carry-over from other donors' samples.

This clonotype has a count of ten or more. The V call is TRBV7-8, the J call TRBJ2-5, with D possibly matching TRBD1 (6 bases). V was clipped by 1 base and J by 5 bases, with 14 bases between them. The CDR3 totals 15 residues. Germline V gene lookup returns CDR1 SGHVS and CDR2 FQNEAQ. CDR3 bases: TGTGCCAGCAGCTTAGAGGGGGTACACGGGGAGACCCAGTACTTC. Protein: CASSLEGVHGETQYF.

The chain's CDR3 is CASRTTDIQETQYF. In nucleotides, the CDR3 is TGTGCCAGCAGAACGACGGACATACAAGAGACCCAGTACTTC. This sequence joins TRBV7-8 and TRBJ2-5; possibly TRBD1 for D (5 bases). Germline V gene lookup returns CDR1 SGHVS and CDR2 FQNEAQ. V gave up 6 bases and J gave up 2 bases, with 13 bases separating them. The CDR3 length is 14 residues.

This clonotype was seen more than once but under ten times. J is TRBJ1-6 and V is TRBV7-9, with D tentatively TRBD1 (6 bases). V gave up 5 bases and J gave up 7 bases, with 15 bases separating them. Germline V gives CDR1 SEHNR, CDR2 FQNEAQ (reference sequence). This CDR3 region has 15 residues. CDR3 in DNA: TGTGCCAGCAGCAATACGGACAGAAAAAATTCACCCCTCCACTTT. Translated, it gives CASSNTDRKNSPLHF.

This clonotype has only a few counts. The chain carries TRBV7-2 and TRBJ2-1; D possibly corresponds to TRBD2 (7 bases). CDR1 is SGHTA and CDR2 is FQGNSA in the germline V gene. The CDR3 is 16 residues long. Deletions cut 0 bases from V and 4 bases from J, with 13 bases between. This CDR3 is CASSLAGGPMYNEQFF. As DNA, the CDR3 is TGTGCCAGCAGCTTAGCGGGGGGGCCCATGTACAATGAGCAGTTCTTC.

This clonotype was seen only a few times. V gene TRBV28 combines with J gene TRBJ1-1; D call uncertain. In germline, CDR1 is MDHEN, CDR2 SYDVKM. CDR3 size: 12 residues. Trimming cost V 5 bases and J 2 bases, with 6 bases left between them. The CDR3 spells CASSLINTEAFF. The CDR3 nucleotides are TGTGCCAGCAGTCTCATAAACACTGAAGCTTTCTTT.

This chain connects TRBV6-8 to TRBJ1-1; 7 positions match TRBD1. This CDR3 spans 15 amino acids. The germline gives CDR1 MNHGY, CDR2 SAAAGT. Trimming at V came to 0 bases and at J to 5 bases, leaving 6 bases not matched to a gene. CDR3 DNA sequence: TGTGCCAGCAGTTACTCGGACAGGTTTAGGACTGAAGCTTTCTTT. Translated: CASSYSDRFRTEAFF.

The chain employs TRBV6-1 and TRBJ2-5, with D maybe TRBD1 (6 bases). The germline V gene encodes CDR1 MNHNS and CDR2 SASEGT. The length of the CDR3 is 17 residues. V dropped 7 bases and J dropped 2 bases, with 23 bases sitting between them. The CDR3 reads CASTQGPLQGQQETQYF. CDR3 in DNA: TGTGCCAGCACCCAAGGCCCTCTACAGGGACAACAAGAGACCCAGTACTTC.